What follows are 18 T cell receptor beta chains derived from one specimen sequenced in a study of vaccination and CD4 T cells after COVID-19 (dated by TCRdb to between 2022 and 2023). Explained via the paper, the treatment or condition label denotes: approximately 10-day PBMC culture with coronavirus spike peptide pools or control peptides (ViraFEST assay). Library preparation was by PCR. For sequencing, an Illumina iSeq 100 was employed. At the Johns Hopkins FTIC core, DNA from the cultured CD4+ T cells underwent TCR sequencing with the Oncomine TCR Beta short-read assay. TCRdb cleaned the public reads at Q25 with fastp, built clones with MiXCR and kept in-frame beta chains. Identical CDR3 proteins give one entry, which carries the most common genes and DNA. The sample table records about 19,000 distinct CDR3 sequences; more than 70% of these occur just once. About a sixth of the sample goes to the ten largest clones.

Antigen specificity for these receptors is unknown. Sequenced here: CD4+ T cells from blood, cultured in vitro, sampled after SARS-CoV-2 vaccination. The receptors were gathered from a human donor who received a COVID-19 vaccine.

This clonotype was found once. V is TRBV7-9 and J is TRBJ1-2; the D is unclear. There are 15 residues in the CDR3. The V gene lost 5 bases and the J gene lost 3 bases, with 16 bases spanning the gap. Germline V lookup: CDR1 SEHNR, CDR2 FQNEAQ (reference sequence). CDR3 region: CASSRELNSYYGYTF. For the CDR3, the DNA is TGTGCCAGCAGCCGGGAACTCAACAGTTACTATGGCTACACCTTC.

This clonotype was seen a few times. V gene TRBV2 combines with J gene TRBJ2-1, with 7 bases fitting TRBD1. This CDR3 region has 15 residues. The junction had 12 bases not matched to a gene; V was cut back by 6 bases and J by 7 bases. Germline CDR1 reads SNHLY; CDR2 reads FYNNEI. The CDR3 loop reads CASRGDGTEPNEQFF. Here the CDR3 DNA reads TGTGCCAGCAGGGGGGACGGGACAGAACCAAATGAGCAGTTCTTC.

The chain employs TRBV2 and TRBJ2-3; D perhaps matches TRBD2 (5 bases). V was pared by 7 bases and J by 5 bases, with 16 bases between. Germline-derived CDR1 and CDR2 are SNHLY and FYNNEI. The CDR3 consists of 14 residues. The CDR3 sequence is CASTPGNRRDTQYF. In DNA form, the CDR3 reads TGTGCCAGCACCCCGGGGAATAGAAGAGATACGCAGTATTTT.

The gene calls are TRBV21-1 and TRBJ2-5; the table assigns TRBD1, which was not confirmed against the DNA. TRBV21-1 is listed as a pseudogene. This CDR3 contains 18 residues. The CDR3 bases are TGTGCCAGCAGCAAACCCCGGCTAGGGGGGGAAGGGTTAGAGACCCAGTACTTC. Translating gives CASSKPRLGGEGLETQYF.

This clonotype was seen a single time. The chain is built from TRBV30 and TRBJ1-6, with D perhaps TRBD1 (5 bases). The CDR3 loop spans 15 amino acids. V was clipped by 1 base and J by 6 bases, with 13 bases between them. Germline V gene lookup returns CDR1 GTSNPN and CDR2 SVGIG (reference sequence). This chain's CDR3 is CAWSATGTFNSPLHF. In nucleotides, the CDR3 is TGTGCCTGGAGTGCCACCGGGACCTTTAATTCACCCCTCCACTTT. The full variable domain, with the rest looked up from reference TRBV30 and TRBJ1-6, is SQTIHQWPATLVQPVGSPLSLECTVEGTSNPNLYWYRQAAGRGLQLLFYSVGIGQISSEVPQNLSASRPQDRQFILSSKKLLLSDSGFYLCAWSATGTFNSPLHFGNGTRLTVT.

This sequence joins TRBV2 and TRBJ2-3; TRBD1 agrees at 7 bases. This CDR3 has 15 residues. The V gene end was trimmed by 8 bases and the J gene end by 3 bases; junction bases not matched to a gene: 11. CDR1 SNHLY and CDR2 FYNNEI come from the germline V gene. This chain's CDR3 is CASLTGDYGTDTQYF. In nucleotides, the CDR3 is TGTGCCAGCCTAACAGGGGATTACGGGACAGATACGCAGTATTTT.

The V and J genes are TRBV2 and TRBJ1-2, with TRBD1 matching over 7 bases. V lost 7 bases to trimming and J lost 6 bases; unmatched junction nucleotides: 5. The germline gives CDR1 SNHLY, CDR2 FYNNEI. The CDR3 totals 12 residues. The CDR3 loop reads CASKGTAHGYTF. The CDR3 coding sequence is TGTGCCAGCAAAGGGACAGCGCATGGCTACACCTTC.

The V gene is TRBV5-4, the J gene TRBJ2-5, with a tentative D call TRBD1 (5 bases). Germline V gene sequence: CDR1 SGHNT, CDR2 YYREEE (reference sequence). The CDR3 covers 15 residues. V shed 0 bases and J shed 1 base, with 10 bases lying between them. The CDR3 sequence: CASSLGQRLQETQYF. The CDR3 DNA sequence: TGTGCCAGCAGCTTGGGACAGCGACTCCAAGAGACCCAGTACTTC.

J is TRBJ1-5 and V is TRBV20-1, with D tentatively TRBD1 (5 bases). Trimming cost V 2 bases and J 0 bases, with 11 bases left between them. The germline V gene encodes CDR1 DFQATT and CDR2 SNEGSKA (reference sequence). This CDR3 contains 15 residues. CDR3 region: CSARSGQYSNQPQHF. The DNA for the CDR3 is TGCAGTGCTAGATCGGGGCAGTATAGCAATCAGCCCCAGCATTTT.

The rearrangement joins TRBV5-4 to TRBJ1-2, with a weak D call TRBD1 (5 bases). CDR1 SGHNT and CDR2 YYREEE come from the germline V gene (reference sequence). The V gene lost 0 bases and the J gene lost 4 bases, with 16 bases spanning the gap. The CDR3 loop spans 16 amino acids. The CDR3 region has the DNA TGTGCCAGCAGCTTGGACAGGACCTTTCCTTCCTATGGCTACACCTTC. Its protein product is CASSLDRTFPSYGYTF.

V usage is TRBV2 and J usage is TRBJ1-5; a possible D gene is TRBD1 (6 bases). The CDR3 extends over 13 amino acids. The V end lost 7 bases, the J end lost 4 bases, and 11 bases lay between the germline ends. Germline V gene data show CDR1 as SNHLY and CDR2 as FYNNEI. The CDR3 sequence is CASMRTANQPQHF. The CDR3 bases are TGTGCCAGCATGAGGACAGCGAATCAGCCCCAGCATTTT. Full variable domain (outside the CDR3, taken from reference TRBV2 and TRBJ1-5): EPEVTQTPSHQVTQMGQEVILRCVPISNHLYFYWYRQILGQKVEFLVSFYNNEISEKSEIFDDQFSVERPDGSNFTLKIRSTKLEDSAMYFCASMRTANQPQHFGDGTRLSIL.

The CDR3 loop is CASSLRDRTTYNEQFF. CDR3 sequence (DNA): TGTGCCAGCAGCCTTAGGGACAGGACCACCTACAATGAGCAGTTCTTC. The rearrangement uses TRBV11-3 and TRBJ2-1, with 8 bases identical to TRBD1. Trimming took 5 bases from V and 2 from J; bases not matched to a gene: 8. Germline loops: CDR1 SGHNT, CDR2 YENEEA. The CDR3 has 16 residues.

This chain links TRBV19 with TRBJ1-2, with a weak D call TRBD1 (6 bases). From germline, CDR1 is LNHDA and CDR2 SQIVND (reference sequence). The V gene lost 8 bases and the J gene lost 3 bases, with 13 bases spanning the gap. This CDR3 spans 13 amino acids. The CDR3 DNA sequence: TGTGCCAGTGCACAGGGCCGGGACTATGGCTACACCTTC. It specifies CASAQGRDYGYTF.

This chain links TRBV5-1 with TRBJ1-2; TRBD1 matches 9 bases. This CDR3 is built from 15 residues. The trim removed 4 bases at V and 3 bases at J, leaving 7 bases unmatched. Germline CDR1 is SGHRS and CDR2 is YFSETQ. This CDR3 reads CASSLRQGVDYGYTF. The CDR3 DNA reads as TGCGCCAGCAGCCTACGACAGGGGGTAGACTATGGCTACACCTTC.

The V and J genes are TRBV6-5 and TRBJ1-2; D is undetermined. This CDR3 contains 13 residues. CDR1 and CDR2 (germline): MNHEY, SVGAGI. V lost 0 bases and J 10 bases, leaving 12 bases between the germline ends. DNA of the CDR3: TGTGCCAGCAGTTACTCCTCAACCTCCCTCTACACCTTC. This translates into CASSYSSTSLYTF.

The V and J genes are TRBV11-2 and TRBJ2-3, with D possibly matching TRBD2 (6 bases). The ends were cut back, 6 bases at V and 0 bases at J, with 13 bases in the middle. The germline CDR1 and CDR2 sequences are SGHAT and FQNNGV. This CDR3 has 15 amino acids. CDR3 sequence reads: CASRARGTSTDTQYF. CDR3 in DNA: TGTGCCAGCAGGGCCCGGGGGACGAGCACAGATACGCAGTATTTT.

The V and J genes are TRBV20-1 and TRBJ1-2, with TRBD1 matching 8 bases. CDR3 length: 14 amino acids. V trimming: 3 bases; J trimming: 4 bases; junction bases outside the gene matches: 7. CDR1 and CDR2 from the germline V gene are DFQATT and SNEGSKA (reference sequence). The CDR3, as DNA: TGCAGTGCTAGTAAAACAGGGGGTCCCTATGGCTACACCTTC. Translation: CSASKTGGPYGYTF.

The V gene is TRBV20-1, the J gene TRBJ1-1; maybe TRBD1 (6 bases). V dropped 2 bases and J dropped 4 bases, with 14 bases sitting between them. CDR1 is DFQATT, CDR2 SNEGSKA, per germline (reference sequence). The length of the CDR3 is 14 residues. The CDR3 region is CSARSQGGGTEAFF. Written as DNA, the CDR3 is TGCAGTGCTAGATCACAGGGTGGGGGCACTGAAGCTTTCTTT.